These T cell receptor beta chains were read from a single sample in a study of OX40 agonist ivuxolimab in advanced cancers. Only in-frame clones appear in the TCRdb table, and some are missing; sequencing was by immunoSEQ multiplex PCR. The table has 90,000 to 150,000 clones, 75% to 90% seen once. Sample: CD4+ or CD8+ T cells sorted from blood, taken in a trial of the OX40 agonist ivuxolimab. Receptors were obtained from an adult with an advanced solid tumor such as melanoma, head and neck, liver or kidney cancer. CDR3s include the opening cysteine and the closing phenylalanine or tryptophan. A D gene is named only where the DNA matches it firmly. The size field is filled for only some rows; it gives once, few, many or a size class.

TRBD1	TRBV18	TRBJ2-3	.	CASSPGQAITDTQYF	TGTGCCAGCTCCCCCGGACAGGCCATCACAGATACGCAGTATTTT
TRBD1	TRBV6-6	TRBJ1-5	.	CASSPDRGRYQPQHF	TGTGCCAGCAGCCCTGACAGGGGGAGGTATCAGCCCCAGCATTTT
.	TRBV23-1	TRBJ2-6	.	CASPHERRGANVLTF	TGCGCCAGTCCCCACGAGCGGAGGGGGGCCAACGTCCTGACTTTC
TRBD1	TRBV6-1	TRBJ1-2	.	CASSEVGQYYGYTF	TGTGCCAGCAGTGAAGTGGGACAGTACTATGGCTACACCTTC
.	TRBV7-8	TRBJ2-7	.	CASSLGRISYEQYF	TGTGCCAGCAGCCTAGGGAGGATATCCTACGAGCAGTACTTC
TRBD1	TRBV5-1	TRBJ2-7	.	CASSLRSSGVRDRGHEQYF	TGCGCCAGCAGCTTGAGGTCGAGCGGGGTAAGGGACAGGGGCCACGAGCAGTACTTC
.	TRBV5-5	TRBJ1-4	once	CASSLISGVPINEKLFF	TGTGCCAGCAGCCTGATTTCGGGCGTCCCAATTAATGAAAAACTGTTTTTT
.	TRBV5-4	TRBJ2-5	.	CASSLDERGTQYF	TGTGCCAGCAGCCTGGACGAACGTGGGACCCAGTACTTC
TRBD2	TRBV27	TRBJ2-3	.	CASSLKSGGAQDTQYF	TGTGCCAGCAGTTTAAAAAGCGGGGGGGCCCAAGATACGCAGTATTTT
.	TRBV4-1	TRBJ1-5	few	CASSGGLNQPQHF	TGCGCCAGCAGCGGAGGGCTTAATCAGCCCCAGCATTTT
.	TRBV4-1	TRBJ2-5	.	CASSQDRTGLTETQYF	TGCGCCAGCAGCCAAGATCGGACGGGGCTTACAGAGACCCAGTACTTC
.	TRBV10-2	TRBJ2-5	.	CASSETWKETQYF	TGCGCCAGCAGTGAGACATGGAAAGAGACCCAGTACTTC
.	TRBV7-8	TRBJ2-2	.	CASRRAGSAGELFF	TGTGCCAGCAGGCGGGCAGGATCCGCCGGGGAGCTGTTTTTT
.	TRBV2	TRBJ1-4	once	CASRVSISEKLFF	TGTGCCAGCAGGGTCTCAATTAGTGAAAAACTGTTTTTT
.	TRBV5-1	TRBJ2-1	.	CASSLGDGSPSYNEQFF	TGCGCCAGCAGCTTGGGAGACGGGAGCCCCTCCTACAATGAGCAGTTCTTC
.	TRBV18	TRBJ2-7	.	CASSPSVPAYEQYF	TGTGCCAGCTCACCGAGCGTTCCAGCCTACGAGCAGTACTTC
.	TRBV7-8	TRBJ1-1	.	CASSRMGRGNTEAFF	TGTGCCAGCAGCCGGATGGGACGGGGGAACACTGAAGCTTTCTTT
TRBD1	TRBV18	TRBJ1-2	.	CASSPFDRGVQGYTF	TGTGCCAGCTCACCGTTTGACAGGGGAGTGCAGGGCTACACCTTC
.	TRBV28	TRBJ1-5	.	CASSPLFWGGRNQPQHF	TGTGCCAGCAGTCCCCTTTTCTGGGGGGGGCGCAATCAGCCCCAGCATTTT
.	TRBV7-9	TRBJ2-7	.	CASSLEYEQYF	TGTGCCAGCAGCTTAGAGTACGAGCAGTACTTC
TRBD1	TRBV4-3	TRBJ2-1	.	CASSQLPGQGRADEQFF	TGCGCCAGCAGCCAACTACCGGGACAGGGGCGTGCGGATGAGCAGTTCTTC
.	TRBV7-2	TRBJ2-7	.	CASSLRDQVHYEQYF	TGTGCCAGCAGCTTAAGGGACCAGGTCCACTACGAGCAGTACTTC
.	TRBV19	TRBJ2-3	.	CASSMFLDTQYF	TGTGCCAGTAGTATGTTCTTAGATACGCAGTATTTT
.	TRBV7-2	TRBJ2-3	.	CASSSSYWRSDTQYF	TGTGCCAGCAGCTCCAGTTACTGGAGATCAGATACGCAGTATTTT
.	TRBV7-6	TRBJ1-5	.	CAVGAPYSNQPQHF	TGTGCCGTGGGGGCCCCCTATAGCAATCAGCCCCAGCATTTT
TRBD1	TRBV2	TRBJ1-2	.	CASSIHFGQGDDGYTF	TGTGCCAGCAGTATACACTTCGGACAGGGGGACGATGGCTACACCTTC
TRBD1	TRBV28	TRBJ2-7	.	CASSSGGRYEQYF	TGTGCCAGCAGCTCAGGGGGCCGCTACGAGCAGTACTTC
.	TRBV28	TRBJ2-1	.	CASDSPTYNEQFF	TGTGCCAGCGACAGCCCAACCTACAATGAGCAGTTCTTC
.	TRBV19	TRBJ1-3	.	CASCIGNGNTIYF	TGTGCCAGTTGCATCGGCAACGGAAACACCATATATTTT
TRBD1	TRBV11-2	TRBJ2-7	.	CASSLYPRGQWPEQYF	TGTGCCAGCAGCTTATATCCCCGGGGACAGTGGCCCGAGCAGTACTTC
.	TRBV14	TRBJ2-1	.	CASSLTHSYNEQFF	TGTGCCAGCAGCTTGACCCACTCCTACAATGAGCAGTTCTTC
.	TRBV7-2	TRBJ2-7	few	CASSKQGLPGEQYF	TGTGCCAGCAGCAAGCAGGGACTTCCGGGCGAGCAGTACTTC
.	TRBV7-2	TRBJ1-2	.	CASSSGPADFGYTF	TGTGCCAGCAGCTCCGGACCGGCCGACTTTGGCTACACCTTC